The 27 T cell receptor beta chains below come from one sample, sequenced in a study of T cell responses to AZD1222 COVID-19 vaccine. The assay was immunoSEQ multiplex PCR, and TCRdb's table has in-frame clones only and misses some. Among roughly 77,000 clones listed, 90% to 95% were seen once. Material: peripheral blood, obtained on day 0 of AZD1222 vaccination. These receptors all stem from an adult in good health.

The rearrangement joins TRBV7-9 to TRBJ1-6, with D uncertain. Trimming stripped 0 bases from V and 2 bases from J, with 11 bases between. The CDR3 is 17 residues long. The germline V gene has CDR1 SEHNR and CDR2 FQNEAQ (reference sequence). CDR3 loop: CASSLAWESTYNSPLHF. The DNA of the CDR3 is TGTGCCAGCAGCTTAGCGTGGGAGTCGACCTATAATTCACCCCTCCACTTT.

The J gene is TRBJ2-5, the V gene TRBV6-5; 12 nucleotides match TRBD1. The germline V gene encodes CDR1 MNHEY and CDR2 SVGAGI. The CDR3 contains 15 residues. With 6 bases clipped from V and 4 bases from J, the junction kept 6 bases outside the gene matches. CDR3 DNA sequence: TGTGCCAGCAGATCCGGGACAGGGGGCGGAGAGACCCAGTACTTC. It specifies CASRSGTGGGETQYF.

J is TRBJ1-5 and V is TRBV2, with D perhaps matching TRBD1 (5 bases). This CDR3 comprises 15 residues. Trimming removed 1 base at V and 4 bases at J, with 11 bases between. The germline gives CDR1 SNHLY, CDR2 FYNNEI. Here the CDR3 reads CASSEEGWGNQPQHF. CDR3 sequence (DNA): TGTGCCAGCAGTGAAGAGGGCTGGGGGAATCAGCCCCAGCATTTT. The whole variable domain, remainder taken from reference TRBV2 and TRBJ1-5, is EPEVTQTPSHQVTQMGQEVILRCVPISNHLYFYWYRQILGQKVEFLVSFYNNEISEKSEIFDDQFSVERPDGSNFTLKIRSTKLEDSAMYFCASSEEGWGNQPQHFGDGTRLSIL.

The chain couples TRBV11-2 to TRBJ1-4; 7 bases map to TRBD1. Germline V gene data show CDR1 as SGHAT and CDR2 as FQNNGV. After removal of 1 base from V and 8 bases from J, the junction contained 4 bases not matched to a gene. CDR3 size: 14 residues. The CDR3 nucleotides are TGTGCCAGCAGCTTAGGACAGGGAGGGGAAAAACTGTTTTTT. Residues: CASSLGQGGEKLFF.

This clone has a single count. The chain is built from TRBV11-3 and TRBJ2-1; 9 bases line up with TRBD1. This CDR3 spans 14 amino acids. In germline, CDR1 is SGHNT, CDR2 YENEEA. Trimming cost V 4 bases and J 2 bases; bases outside gene matches: 0. The CDR3 region is CASSWDRAYNEQFF. DNA of the CDR3: TGTGCCAGCAGCTGGGACAGGGCCTACAATGAGCAGTTCTTC.

The chain carries TRBV13 and TRBJ2-2; TRBD1 matches 7 bases. Unmatched junction bases numbered 5, after V lost 5 bases and J lost 2 bases. CDR3 size: 15 residues. Per germline, CDR1 PRHDT and CDR2 FYEKMQ (reference sequence). CDR3 DNA: TGTGCCAGCAGCACGAGGGACAGAAACACCGGGGAGCTGTTTTTT. Protein sequence: CASSTRDRNTGELFF.

The chain carries TRBV5-4 and TRBJ1-2; D unresolved. Trimming removed 4 bases from V and 2 bases from J, with 9 bases in between. The CDR3 consists of 13 residues. Per germline, CDR1 SGHNT and CDR2 YYREEE (reference sequence). The CDR3 DNA follows: TGTGCCAGCAGCGTGGACGGGAACTATGGCTACACCTTC. Residues: CASSVDGNYGYTF.

V and J are TRBV5-4 and TRBJ1-6, with 8 bases lining up with TRBD1. This CDR3 is built from 15 residues. Germline assignment: CDR1 SGHNT and CDR2 YYREEE (reference sequence). J lost 7 bases, V lost 2 bases, and 5 bases had no gene match. The CDR3 loop is CASSLPGTGNSPLHF. In DNA, the CDR3 is TGTGCCAGCAGCTTACCCGGGACAGGCAATTCACCCCTCCACTTT. The complete variable domain, with remaining parts taken from reference TRBV5-4 and TRBJ1-6, reads ETGVTQSPTHLIKTRGQQVTLRCSSQSGHNTVSWYQQALGQGPQFIFQYYREEENGRGNFPPRFSGLQFPNYSSELNVNALELDDSALYLCASSLPGTGNSPLHFGNGTRLTVT.

Only a few counts were recorded for this clone. Other DNA sequences in the same sample also yield this CDR3. The chain employs TRBV4-3 and TRBJ1-1; D uncertain. The V end was cut by 0 bases, the J end by 0 bases, with 5 bases between. This CDR3 comprises 14 residues. CDR1 and CDR2 from the germline V gene are LGHNA and YSLEER. The CDR3 loop is CASSQETVNTEAFF. CDR3 DNA: TGCGCCAGCAGCCAAGAAACAGTGAACACTGAAGCTTTCTTT.

This chain joins TRBV11-2 and TRBJ2-7; D is undetermined. This CDR3 has 14 amino acids. CDR1 is SGHAT, CDR2 FQNNGV, per germline. V lost 1 base, J lost 0 bases, and 7 bases lay in between. The CDR3 loop is CASSLAQVSYEQYF. The CDR3 region has the DNA TGTGCCAGCAGCTTAGCCCAGGTCTCCTACGAGCAGTACTTC.

CDR3 sequence: CASSVGRQGWEQYF. CDR3 nucleotides: TGTGCCAGCAGCGTAGGAAGACAGGGGTGGGAGCAGTACTTC. This chain connects TRBV9 to TRBJ2-7; 8 bases map to TRBD1. The CDR3 totals 14 residues. Trimming took 0 bases from V and 7 from J; bases not matched to a gene: 6. In germline, CDR1 is SGDLS, CDR2 YYNGEE. Full variable domain (outside the CDR3, taken from reference TRBV9 and TRBJ2-7): DSGVTQTPKHLITATGQRVTLRCSPRSGDLSVYWYQQSLDQGLQFLIQYYNGEERAKGNILERFSAQQFPDLHSELNLSSLELGDSALYFCASSVGRQGWEQYFGPGTRLTVT.

The rearrangement links TRBV7-3 to TRBJ2-2, with 8 nucleotides matching TRBD2. CDR1 and CDR2 from the germline V gene are SGHTA and FQGTGA. This CDR3 is built from 17 residues. Trimming took 5 bases from V and 4 from J; bases not matched to a gene: 12. The CDR3 reads CASSKEPSGGGTGELFF. In DNA form, the CDR3 reads TGTGCCAGCAGCAAAGAACCCAGCGGGGGTGGCACCGGGGAGCTGTTTTTT.

The V gene is TRBV6-5, the J gene TRBJ2-5; tentative D call: TRBD2 (6 bases). Germline-derived CDR1 and CDR2 are MNHEY and SVGAGI. Trimming cost V 3 bases and J 1 base, with 15 bases left between them. The CDR3 is 16 residues long. The CDR3 nucleotides are TGTGCCAGCAGTTATATCACCCGGGGGTTCCAAGAGACCCAGTACTTC. Amino acids: CASSYITRGFQETQYF.

The chain employs TRBV6-2 or TRBV6-3 and TRBJ1-1; D uncertain. V shed 4 bases and J shed 1 base, with 7 bases lying between them. The CDR3 runs 13 residues. Germline values: CDR1 MNHEY, CDR2 SVGEGT. The CDR3: CASSLRGNTEAFF. Written as DNA, the CDR3 is TGTGCCAGCAGTTTACGGGGGAACACTGAAGCTTTCTTT.

V usage is TRBV28 and J usage is TRBJ1-1, with D hard to call. V was cut by 3 bases and J by 4 bases, with 9 bases left in between. CDR1 is MDHEN and CDR2 is SYDVKM in the germline V gene. The CDR3 has 13 amino acids. The chain's CDR3 is CASSLQVGTEAFF. The CDR3 DNA is TGTGCCAGCAGTTTGCAGGTCGGCACTGAAGCTTTCTTT.

As DNA, the CDR3 is TGTGCCAGCAGTGGGGGGCCTAAGGGCAATCAGCCCCAGCATTTT. Encoded protein: CASSGGPKGNQPQHF. The genes are TRBV2 and TRBJ1-5; tentatively, D is TRBD1 (6 bases). V was shortened by 4 bases and J by 2 bases, with 12 bases between the two germline ends. Germline V gene data show CDR1 as SNHLY and CDR2 as FYNNEI. This CDR3 has 15 amino acids.

The V and J genes are TRBV27 and TRBJ2-1, with D tentatively TRBD1 (5 bases). The CDR3 spans 13 residues. Trimming shortened V by 6 bases and J by 7 bases, and 13 bases separated the two germline ends. In germline, CDR1 is MNHEY, CDR2 SMNVEV (reference sequence). The CDR3 DNA follows: TGTGCCAGCAGGGGGCTTCAAGGGAATGAGCAGTTCTTC. Translation: CASRGLQGNEQFF.

The rearrangement links TRBV29-1 to TRBJ1-5; 11 nucleotides align to TRBD1. The length of the CDR3 is 14 residues. V gave up 6 bases and J gave up 3 bases; unmatched junction bases: 4. CDR1 SQVTM and CDR2 ANQGSEA come from the germline V gene. DNA of the CDR3: TGCAGCGTGGGGACAGGGGGGGCCAATCAGCCCCAGCATTTT. It translates to CSVGTGGANQPQHF.

This chain joins TRBV10-3 and TRBJ1-2, with D maybe TRBD1 (5 bases). The CDR3 is made up of 14 amino acids. Trimming took 0 bases from V and 7 from J, leaving 12 bases between them. In germline, CDR1 is ENHRY, CDR2 SYGVKD. The chain's CDR3 is CAISESQGSGGYTF. The CDR3 nucleotides are TGTGCCATCAGTGAGTCGCAGGGTTCAGGTGGCTACACCTTC.

The rearrangement links TRBV19 to TRBJ1-6, with unresolved D. The V end was cut by 7 bases, the J end by 6 bases, with 10 bases between. CDR3 length: 13 residues. From germline, CDR1 is LNHDA and CDR2 SQIVND (reference sequence). CDR3 bases: TGTGCCAGTATCTCACGCGTTAATTCACCCCTCCACTTT. It yields the protein CASISRVNSPLHF. Full variable domain (outside the CDR3, taken from reference TRBV19 and TRBJ1-6): DGGITQSPKYLFRKEGQNVTLSCEQNLNHDAMYWYRQDPGQGLRLIYYSQIVNDFQKGDIAEGYSVSREKKESFPLTVTSAQKNPTAFYLCASISRVNSPLHFGNGTRLTVT.

The CDR3 reads CASNNQRTTDTQYF. In nucleotides, the CDR3 is TGTGCCAGCAACAACCAAAGGACCACAGATACGCAGTATTTT. V usage is TRBV7-9 and J usage is TRBJ2-3; D is uncertain. V was trimmed by 7 bases and J by 2 bases, leaving 13 bases between them. This CDR3 has 14 residues. Germline V gene data show CDR1 as SEHNR and CDR2 as FQNEAQ (reference sequence).

This rearrangement joins TRBV5-5 to TRBJ1-5; D uncertain. Per germline, CDR1 SGHKS and CDR2 YYEKEE (reference sequence). This CDR3 region has 14 residues. V was pared by 1 base and J by 1 base, with 6 bases between. The CDR3, as DNA: TGTGCCAGCAGCTTGTTGGACAGCAATCAGCCCCAGCATTTT. Protein product: CASSLLDSNQPQHF.

This chain links TRBV7-8 with TRBJ2-7; D is tentatively TRBD1 or TRBD2 (6 bases each). CDR3 length equals 18 residues. The germline V gene encodes CDR1 SGHVS and CDR2 FQNEAQ. Deletions cut 1 base from V and 2 bases from J, with 21 bases between. The CDR3 reads CASSLGGARQLSAYEQYF. The CDR3, as DNA: TGTGCCAGCAGCTTAGGGGGGGCTAGACAGCTTAGCGCCTACGAGCAGTACTTC.

The chain employs TRBV5-5 and TRBJ2-2; 8 nucleotides align to TRBD1. The CDR3 has 16 amino acids. V gave up 1 base and J gave up 1 base; unmatched junction bases: 3. Germline V lookup: CDR1 SGHKS, CDR2 YYEKEE (reference sequence). CDR3 nucleotides: TGTGCCAGCAGCTTGTTGGGACAGGTGAACACCGGGGAGCTGTTTTTT. Its protein is CASSLLGQVNTGELFF.

J is TRBJ1-5 and V is TRBV5-5; D is ambiguous. Germline CDR1 reads SGHKS; CDR2 reads YYEKEE (reference sequence). The CDR3 runs to 15 residues. The germline V and J ends were trimmed by 0 bases and 3 bases, with 10 bases remaining between them. CDR3 region: CASSLGWADNQPQHF. For the CDR3, the DNA is TGTGCCAGCAGCTTGGGTTGGGCGGACAATCAGCCCCAGCATTTT.

J is TRBJ2-7 and V is TRBV18, with 7 positions matching TRBD2. V was pared by 3 bases and J by 3 bases, with 2 bases of the junction left unmatched. CDR3 size: 13 residues. The V gene's germline CDR1 is KGHSH and CDR2 LQKENI. The CDR3 region has the DNA TGTGCCAGCTCACCCCCGGGAGGCTACGAGCAGTACTTC. It yields the protein CASSPPGGYEQYF.

This rearrangement joins TRBV6-1 to TRBJ1-5; the D is unclear. The CDR3 loop spans 16 amino acids. The V gene lost 3 bases and the J gene lost 5 bases, with 17 bases spanning the gap. Germline V lookup: CDR1 MNHNS, CDR2 SASEGT. CDR3 DNA sequence: TGTGCCAGCAGTGATGCCTCTTGGGGTAGGGATCAGCCCCAGCATTTT. Protein product: CASSDASWGRDQPQHF.